Following are 11 T cell receptor beta chains from one sample sequenced in a study of T cell responses to AZD1222 COVID-19 vaccine. TCRdb keeps only in-frame clones here, not all; method: immunoSEQ multiplex PCR. The data show more than 110,000 clones, with roughly 90% seen just once and around 5% held by the top ten. The starting material was peripheral blood, obtained on day 0 of AZD1222 vaccination. These TCRs come from an adult in good health.

The gene calls are TRBV5-8 and TRBJ2-1; 9 bases line up with TRBD2. The trim removed 2 bases at V and 0 bases at J, leaving 9 bases unmatched. The CDR3 runs to 18 residues. CDR1 and CDR2 (germline): SGHTS, YDEGEE. The CDR3: CASSLTLAGLASYNEQFF. In nucleotides, the CDR3 is TGTGCCAGCAGCTTAACCCTAGCGGGACTTGCCTCCTACAATGAGCAGTTCTTC.

The chain links TRBV4-1 to TRBJ1-1, with 8 bases aligning to TRBD1. In germline, CDR1 is MGHRA, CDR2 YSYEKL. The CDR3 sequence is 14 residues long. J lost 4 bases, V lost 5 bases, and 6 bases had no gene match. In nucleotides, the CDR3 is TGCGCCAGCAGCGTGACAACAGGGGGCACTGAAGCTTTCTTT. This translates into CASSVTTGGTEAFF.

The sample holds one count of this clone. The chain joins TRBV28 to TRBJ1-1; TRBD1 might be the D (6 bases). V was pared by 6 bases and J by 1 base, with 18 bases between. Germline CDR1 is MDHEN and CDR2 is SYDVKM. The CDR3 totals 16 residues. CDR3 sequence: CASRPITPGENTEAFF. CDR3 coding DNA: TGTGCCAGCAGACCCATAACTCCAGGGGAGAACACTGAAGCTTTCTTT.

CDR3 amino acids: CASNTSSNYGYTF. CDR3 DNA sequence: TGTGCCAGCAACACATCCTCTAACTATGGCTACACCTTC. The gene calls are TRBV6-9 and TRBJ1-2; D unclear. Per the germline V gene, CDR1 is MNHGY and CDR2 is SVAAGI. The CDR3 spans 13 residues. Trimming removed 7 bases at V and 0 bases at J, with 9 bases between.

The V call is TRBV5-4, the J call TRBJ2-1; D is unclear. This CDR3 comprises 16 residues. Germline assignment: CDR1 SGHNT and CDR2 YYREEE (reference sequence). Trimming left V 6 bases short and J 5 bases short, with 21 bases between. CDR3 nucleotide sequence: TGTGCCAGCACTATAGAGGTTGGCCTAGTCGACAATGAGCAGTTCTTC. This gives the protein CASTIEVGLVDNEQFF. Drawing the rest from reference TRBV5-4 and TRBJ2-1, the complete variable domain is ETGVTQSPTHLIKTRGQQVTLRCSSQSGHNTVSWYQQALGQGPQFIFQYYREEENGRGNFPPRFSGLQFPNYSSELNVNALELDDSALYLCASTIEVGLVDNEQFFGPGTRLTVL.

The chain couples TRBV4-2 to TRBJ1-5, with 7 bases that match TRBD1. CDR1 and CDR2 from the germline V gene are LGHNA and YNFKEQ. V gave up 0 bases and J gave up 5 bases; unmatched junction bases: 4. This CDR3 is 15 amino acids long. CDR3 residues: CASSQEGDSYQPQHF. CDR3 sequence (DNA): TGTGCCAGCAGCCAAGAGGGGGACAGTTATCAGCCCCAGCATTTT.

This rearrangement joins TRBV7-2 to TRBJ1-5; D might be TRBD1 (5 bases). V was pared by 2 bases and J by 4 bases, with 18 bases between. Germline CDR1 is SGHTA and CDR2 is FQGNSA. The length of the CDR3 is 17 residues. CDR3 residues: CASSLQSPGRANQPQHF. The CDR3 DNA follows: TGTGCCAGCAGCTTACAATCACCAGGGCGGGCTAATCAGCCCCAGCATTTT.

This rearrangement joins TRBV23-1 to TRBJ2-5, with 8 bases matching TRBD1. TRBV23-1 belongs to the ORF category, with a function that is uncertain. This CDR3 has 15 amino acids. V lost 2 bases to trimming and J lost 1 base; unmatched junction nucleotides: 3. Here the CDR3 reads CASSQRTGSQETQYF. The DNA of the CDR3 is TGCGCCAGCAGTCAACGGACAGGGTCCCAAGAGACCCAGTACTTC.

In nucleotides, the CDR3 is TGTGCCAGCAGGGGGACAGGGGTTTACGAGCAGTACTTC. This codes for CASRGTGVYEQYF. This chain links TRBV27 with TRBJ2-7; TRBD1 matches at 10 bases. The CDR3 loop spans 13 amino acids. Germline CDR1 MNHEY, CDR2 SMNVEV (reference sequence). J lost 4 bases, V lost 6 bases, and 3 bases had no gene match.

This sequence joins TRBV27 and TRBJ1-2, with TRBD1 matching over 8 bases. Germline V gene sequence: CDR1 MNHEY, CDR2 SMNVEV (reference sequence). The length of the CDR3 is 15 residues. The trim removed 6 bases at V and 6 bases at J, leaving 12 bases unmatched. CDR3 DNA sequence: TGTGCCAGCAGGGTAGGTGGGGACAGGAAAAATGGCTACACCTTC. Residues: CASRVGGDRKNGYTF.

The chain links TRBV7-3 to TRBJ2-1, with 7 bases fitting TRBD1. Germline CDR1 SGHTA, CDR2 FQGTGA. There are 14 residues in the CDR3. With 5 bases clipped from V and 5 bases from J, the junction kept 6 bases outside the gene matches. The CDR3 DNA is TGTGCCAGCAGCCCGACAGGGACGGACAATGAGCAGTTCTTC. Translating gives CASSPTGTDNEQFF.